The 26 T cell receptor beta chains presented below share a single source sample, sequenced in a study of response to subunit inactivated influenza vaccine. TCRdb called the RT-PCR reads again in MiXCR, with one record for every CDR3 protein. This table holds roughly 520,000 distinct CDR3 sequences, 25% found once. Sample: CD4+ T cells sorted from PBMCs, taken around 5 days after vaccination. All receptors derive from a man between 50 and 59 years old who received an inactivated influenza vaccine.

The gene calls are TRBV20-1 and TRBJ1-1; D unresolved. Trimming shortened V by 3 bases and J by 0 bases, and 11 bases separated the two germline ends. The CDR3 is made up of 14 amino acids. Germline CDR1 reads DFQATT; CDR2 reads SNEGSKA (reference sequence). Here the CDR3 reads CSASRQGMNTEAFF. For the CDR3, the DNA is TGCAGTGCTAGTCGACAAGGCATGAACACTGAAGCTTTCTTT.

This clonotype has more than one count but fewer than ten. This chain connects TRBV3-1 to TRBJ1-5; 9 positions match TRBD1. The CDR3 is 14 amino acids. Germline V CDR1 and CDR2: LGHDT, YNNKEL (reference sequence). J lost 6 bases, V lost 4 bases, and 4 bases had no gene match. CDR3 sequence: CASSPGTGSQPQHF. CDR3 nucleotides: TGTGCCAGCAGCCCAGGGACAGGGAGTCAGCCCCAGCATTTT.

The V gene is TRBV6-1, the J gene TRBJ1-2, with 9 bases that match TRBD1. This CDR3 is 16 amino acids long. Germline V gene data show CDR1 as MNHNS and CDR2 as SASEGT. J was trimmed by 1 base and V by 6 bases; bases with no gene match: 9. The CDR3 coding sequence is TGTGCCAGCAGAGAACAGGGGGCCCTGGGTAACTATGGCTACACCTTC. Protein product: CASREQGALGNYGYTF.

This clonotype came up a few times. The chain joins TRBV6-1 to TRBJ2-1; possibly TRBD2 for D (7 bases). Between the trimmed V and J ends, which lost 6 bases and 0 bases, there was a span of 15 bases. Germline V gene lookup returns CDR1 MNHNS and CDR2 SASEGT. The CDR3 totals 16 residues. The CDR3 region is CASRASGQSSYNEQFF. The CDR3 nucleotides read TGTGCCAGCAGGGCTAGCGGACAGAGCTCCTACAATGAGCAGTTCTTC.

This clonotype was recorded a few times. This chain links TRBV5-1 with TRBJ2-5; D is undetermined. CDR1 SGHRS and CDR2 YFSETQ come from the germline V gene. The CDR3 extends over 12 amino acids. The ends were cut back, 4 bases at V and 7 bases at J, with 11 bases in the middle. CDR3 coding DNA: TGCGCCAGCAGCGAACCAACGGGGACCCAGTACTTC. Encoded protein: CASSEPTGTQYF.

The rearrangement joins TRBV6-2 or TRBV6-3 to TRBJ2-1; tentatively, D is TRBD1 or TRBD2 (6 bases each). The length of the CDR3 is 12 residues. Germline CDR1 reads MNHEY; CDR2 reads SVGEGT. The germline V and J ends were trimmed by 6 bases and 8 bases, with 11 bases remaining between them. The CDR3 loop is CASRTGAHEQFF. The CDR3 DNA follows: TGTGCCAGCAGGACGGGGGCCCATGAGCAGTTCTTC.

This CDR3 is CASSYSSRAKPHF. CDR3 in DNA: TGTGCCAGCAGTTACTCGTCCAGGGCCAAACCCCACTTT. The chain employs TRBV6-5 and TRBJ1-6, with TRBD1 as a possible D gene (5 bases). The CDR3 extends over 13 amino acids. Germline assignment: CDR1 MNHEY and CDR2 SVGAGI. V was clipped by 0 bases and J by 18 bases, with 15 bases between them.

The chain couples TRBV2 to TRBJ2-3; no definite D call. V lost 6 bases and J 1 base, leaving 14 bases between the germline ends. The CDR3 runs 15 residues. CDR1 and CDR2 from the germline V gene are SNHLY and FYNNEI. Here the CDR3 reads CASRSTRVGTDTQYF. CDR3 DNA: TGTGCCAGCAGGTCAACCCGCGTCGGCACAGATACGCAGTATTTT.

This clonotype was seen more than once but under ten times. The chain employs TRBV6-5 and TRBJ2-7; D may be TRBD2 (5 bases). The germline V gene encodes CDR1 MNHEY and CDR2 SVGAGI. The CDR3 has 13 residues. The ends were cut back, 2 bases at V and 5 bases at J, with 10 bases in the middle. Here the CDR3 reads CASSYRESNEQYF. The CDR3 DNA reads as TGTGCCAGCAGTTACCGGGAATCGAACGAGCAGTACTTC.

V gene TRBV20-1 combines with J gene TRBJ2-2, with no clear D. The CDR3 is 17 residues long. The V and J ends lost 7 bases and 0 bases respectively, with 21 bases between them. CDR1 DFQATT and CDR2 SNEGSKA come from the germline V gene (reference sequence). Here the CDR3 reads CSGRRLALLSNTGELFF. CDR3 DNA sequence: TGCAGTGGCCGTAGACTGGCGCTATTATCGAACACCGGGGAGCTGTTTTTT.

In its sample, this clonotype was seen many times. The chain joins TRBV4-3 to TRBJ2-5; 10 bases map to TRBD2. Germline trimming cut 1 base from V and 4 bases from J; bases unmatched to any gene: 9. The CDR3 is 17 residues long. CDR1 and CDR2 (germline): LGHNA, YSLEER. CDR3 DNA sequence: TGCGCCAGCAGCCAAGTTTATGGAGCGGGGGGGTCAGAGACCCAGTACTTC. Amino acids: CASSQVYGAGGSETQYF.

Only a few counts were recorded for this clonotype. The gene calls are TRBV7-9 and TRBJ1-6, with TRBD1 as a possible D gene (6 bases). The CDR3 sequence is 16 residues long. V dropped 4 bases and J dropped 8 bases, with 18 bases sitting between them. In germline, CDR1 is SEHNR, CDR2 FQNEAQ (reference sequence). CDR3 region: CASSSLWTAKDSPLHF. The CDR3 nucleotides read TGTGCCAGCAGCTCTCTCTGGACAGCCAAGGATTCACCCCTCCACTTT.

The CDR3 DNA sequence: TGTGCCAGCAGAGGGGGACAGGGGGCTGAGGGCTACACCTTC. Translation: CASRGGQGAEGYTF. The rearrangement joins TRBV28 to TRBJ1-2; 12 bases map to TRBD1. CDR1 and CDR2 (germline): MDHEN, SYDVKM. Trimming cost V 6 bases and J 8 bases; bases outside gene matches: 7. The CDR3 sequence is 14 residues long.

The chain has TRBV20-1 and TRBJ1-4; 8 positions agree with TRBD1. Per the germline V gene, CDR1 is DFQATT and CDR2 is SNEGSKA (reference sequence). With V trimmed by 6 bases and J by 10 bases, 16 bases remained unmatched. The CDR3 totals 15 residues. Written as DNA, the CDR3 is TGCAGTGCAGGGCGACAGGGGCTCTCAGAAAGAAAACTGTTTTTT. Translating gives CSAGRQGLSERKLFF.

V gene TRBV11-2 combines with J gene TRBJ2-5; 10 bases are a match to TRBD2. Germline lookup yields CDR1 SGHAT and CDR2 FQNNGV. J gave up 0 bases and V 4 bases, and 11 bases lay outside the gene matches. The CDR3 covers 18 residues. The CDR3 nucleotides read TGTGCCAGCAGCTCGAGGACTAGCGGTATCCCGTACCAAGAGACCCAGTACTTC. As protein: CASSSRTSGIPYQETQYF. Supplemented by reference TRBV11-2 and TRBJ2-5, the full variable domain reads EAGVAQSPRYKIIEKRQSVAFWCNPISGHATLYWYQQILGQGPKLLIQFQNNGVVDDSQLPKDRFSAERLKGVDSTLKIQPAKLEDSAVYLCASSSRTSGIPYQETQYFGPGTRLLVL.

The chain recombines TRBV12-3 or TRBV12-4 with TRBJ2-3, with 8 bases that match TRBD1. This CDR3 has 17 residues. V gave up 3 bases and J gave up 0 bases; unmatched junction bases: 8. CDR3: CASSFRGRGLSTDTQYF. The CDR3 DNA reads as TGTGCCAGCAGTTTTAGGGGCAGGGGGCTAAGCACAGATACGCAGTATTTT.

In this sample, this clonotype turned up a few times. CDR3 DNA: TGTGCCAGCAGTTGGGGGACGCGGGCTTTCTTT. Amino acid sequence: CASSWGTRAFF. The V call is TRBV12-3 or TRBV12-4, the J call TRBJ1-1; a possible D gene is TRBD1 (5 bases). V was pared by 4 bases and J by 11 bases, with 11 bases between. The CDR3 extends over 11 amino acids.

The chain has TRBV20-1 and TRBJ2-3; D unclear. This CDR3 spans 12 amino acids. The V and J ends lost 0 bases and 5 bases respectively, with 6 bases between them. Germline V gives CDR1 DFQATT, CDR2 SNEGSKA (reference sequence). In nucleotides, the CDR3 is TGCAGTGCTAGAGAGGATCGAGATACGCAGTATTTT. Protein product: CSAREDRDTQYF.

The chain has TRBV5-1 and TRBJ2-1; D is ambiguous. The V gene's germline CDR1 is SGHRS and CDR2 YFSETQ. Trimming cost V 5 bases and J 6 bases, with 6 bases left between them. This CDR3 contains 11 residues. The CDR3 is CASRSVNEQFF. CDR3 DNA: TGCGCCAGCAGGTCTGTCAATGAGCAGTTCTTC.

In its sample, this clonotype was seen a few times. In DNA, the CDR3 is TGTGCCAGCAGCTTAGCCTCGAGACTAGCGGGGGAGGAGCAGTTCTTC. Amino acid sequence: CASSLASRLAGEEQFF. The chain uses TRBV7-9 and TRBJ2-1; 12 nucleotides agree with TRBD2. Losses at the gene ends were 0 bases for V and 10 bases for J; bases not matched to a gene: 7. The CDR3 covers 16 residues. CDR1 and CDR2 (germline): SEHNR, FQNEAQ (reference sequence). Based on the CDR3 plus reference TRBV7-9 and TRBJ2-1, the full variable domain is DTGVSQNPRHKITKRGQNVTFRCDPISEHNRLYWYRQTLGQGPEFLTYFQNEAQLEKSRLLSDRFSAERPKGSFSTLEIQRTEQGDSAMYLCASSLASRLAGEEQFFGPGTRLTVL.

This clonotype appeared a few times. This chain joins TRBV7-9 and TRBJ2-1, with 8 bases fitting TRBD1. Trimming cost V 6 bases and J 5 bases; bases outside gene matches: 6. Germline CDR1 reads SEHNR; CDR2 reads FQNEAQ (reference sequence). This CDR3 has 14 amino acids. Written as DNA, the CDR3 is TGTGCCAGCAGTGACGGACAGGGTAACAATGAGCAGTTCTTC. As protein: CASSDGQGNNEQFF.

At least ten counts were recorded for this clonotype. This sequence joins TRBV7-2 and TRBJ1-2; 8 bases are shared with TRBD1. CDR3 length equals 14 residues. Germline loops: CDR1 SGHTA, CDR2 FQGNSA. The trim removed 5 bases at V and 2 bases at J, leaving 4 bases unmatched. The CDR3 sequence is CASSQDRANYGYTF. For the CDR3, the DNA is TGTGCCAGCAGCCAGGACAGGGCCAACTATGGCTACACCTTC.

This clonotype was counted between two and nine times. This chain links TRBV3-1 with TRBJ2-7; D uncertain. Per germline, CDR1 LGHDT and CDR2 YNNKEL (reference sequence). V lost 0 bases and J lost 3, with 9 bases in between. The CDR3 totals 14 residues. The CDR3, as DNA: TGTGCCAGCAGCCAAGATGGTGCTCACTACGAGCAGTACTTC. As protein: CASSQDGAHYEQYF.

As to this clonotype: This may come from a read error, since a much larger clone is one base off. V gene TRBV12-3 or TRBV12-4 combines with J gene TRBJ2-1; D is possibly TRBD1 or TRBD2 (6 bases each). This CDR3 region has 15 residues. Trimming took off 6 bases at V and 6 bases at J, with 18 bases between the two ends. The CDR3 loop reads CASRFGWGAINEQFF. For the CDR3, the DNA is TGTGCCAGCAGATTTGGATGGGGGGCCATCAATGAGCAGTTCTTC.

There are a few counts of this clonotype. J is TRBJ1-5 and V is TRBV20-1, with TRBD1 as a possible D gene (5 bases). The CDR3 extends over 17 amino acids. The V gene's germline CDR1 is DFQATT and CDR2 SNEGSKA (reference sequence). Trimming shortened V by 6 bases and J by 0 bases, and 21 bases separated the two germline ends. Written as DNA, the CDR3 is TGCAGTGCAAGCCGCTTGGGGGGAGGAGATAGCAATCAGCCCCAGCATTTT. Protein: CSASRLGGGDSNQPQHF.

This sequence joins TRBV5-1 and TRBJ2-5; 8 bases fit TRBD1. The CDR3 is made up of 17 amino acids. Germline V gene data show CDR1 as SGHRS and CDR2 as YFSETQ. With V trimmed by 0 bases and J by 7 bases, 14 bases remained unmatched. CDR3 amino acids: CASSLDMSAGGAGTQYF. DNA of the CDR3: TGCGCCAGCAGCTTGGATATGTCGGCAGGGGGCGCGGGGACCCAGTACTTC.